This T cell receptor (beta chain) was sequenced in a study of blood T cell repertoires in COVID-19. Looking at the study overall: COVID-19 samples from acute and convalescent phases originated in the United States, Italy and Spain. Nucleic acid was either cDNA or gDNA, and it came from T cells, B-cell-depleted T cells, or PBMCs.

The CDR3 spans 14 residues. The V and J ends lost 8 bases and 3 bases respectively, with 12 bases between them. Germline CDR1 KGHDR, CDR2 SFDVKD. In the source study's methods: Reference gene primer amplification in the assay estimated nucleated cell counts. Only in-frame clones appear in the TCRdb table, and some are missing; sequencing was by immunoSEQ multiplex PCR. The DNA was the basis for D and trimming; V, J and clone size are from that table. The table has roughly 70,000 clones, approximately 89% seen once. The rearrangement uses TRBV24-1 and TRBJ2-2; D is possibly TRBD2 (6 bases). The sample was peripheral blood. This TCR derives from a human donor in a cohort sampled during active COVID-19. Here the CDR3 reads CATKEGLDTGELFF. Written as DNA, the CDR3 is TGTGCCACCAAGGAGGGGCTGGACACCGGGGAGCTGTTTTTT.